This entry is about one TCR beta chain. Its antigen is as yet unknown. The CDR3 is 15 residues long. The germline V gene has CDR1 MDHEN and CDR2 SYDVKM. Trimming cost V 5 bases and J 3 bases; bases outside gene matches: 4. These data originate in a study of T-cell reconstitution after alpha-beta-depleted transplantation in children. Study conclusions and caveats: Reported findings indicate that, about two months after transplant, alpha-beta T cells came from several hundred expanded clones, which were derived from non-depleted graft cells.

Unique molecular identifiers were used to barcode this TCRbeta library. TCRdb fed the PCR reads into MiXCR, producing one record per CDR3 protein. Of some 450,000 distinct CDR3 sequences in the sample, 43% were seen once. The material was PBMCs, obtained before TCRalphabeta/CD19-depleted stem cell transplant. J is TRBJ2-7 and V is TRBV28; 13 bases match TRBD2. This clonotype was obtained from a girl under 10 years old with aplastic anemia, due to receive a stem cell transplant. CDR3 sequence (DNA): TGTGCCAGCAGTAGACTAGCGGGAGGTGTCTACGAGCAGTACTTC. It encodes CASSRLAGGVYEQYF.